The 16 T cell receptor beta chains below all came from one sample that was sequenced in a study of T cell clonotyping in hematopoietic cell transplantation (dated by TCRdb to the early 2020s). The time point tag for this specimen amounts to: recipient sample about 28 days before transplant, after cytoreduction. The library was made by the immunoSEQ multiplex PCR assay. Entries here come from immuneACCESS through TCRdb and include only in-frame sequences with V and J called. Some clones fail to appear in such tables; in the studies checked, an unresolved V gene covers under half of the shortfall, and the cause of the remainder is unknown. This sample has under 35,000 clones in its table, and 60% to 75% of those were observed once. Approximately 6.2% of the sample comes from the top ten. The sample was peripheral blood mononuclear cells, taken before stem cell transplant. Receptors were obtained from a man aged 50 or older with myelodysplastic syndrome. Some clones in this sample may be carry-over from other donors' samples.

In the case of this clone: Other DNA sequences in this specimen translate into the identical CDR3. The chain couples TRBV7-6 to TRBJ2-7; 9 bases line up with TRBD1. The V segment lost 0 bases and the J segment 3 bases; nucleotides outside the gene matches: 6. The CDR3 totals 16 residues. Looked up from germline, CDR1 is SGHVS and CDR2 is FNYEAQ. CDR3 sequence reads: CASSLAPGQGFYEQYF. The CDR3, as DNA: TGTGCCAGCAGCTTAGCCCCGGGACAGGGATTCTACGAGCAGTACTTC.

This clone is judged medium-sized. This chain connects TRBV28 to TRBJ2-1; TRBD1 might be the D (5 bases). The CDR3 has 12 amino acids. The germline gives CDR1 MDHEN, CDR2 SYDVKM. Trimming cost V 7 bases and J 10 bases, with 14 bases left between them. As DNA, the CDR3 is TGTGCCAGCACCCTGGGGCTGGGGGAGCAGTTCTTC. This translates into CASTLGLGEQFF. Variable domain in full (rest from reference TRBV28 and TRBJ2-1): DVKVTQSSRYLVKRTGEKVFLECVQDMDHENMFWYRQDPGLGLRLIYFSYDVKMKEKGDIPEGYSVSREKKERFSLILESASTNQTSMYLCASTLGLGEQFFGPGTRLTVL.

The V and J genes are TRBV7-3 and TRBJ2-3; D possibly matches TRBD1 or TRBD2 (5 bases each). The CDR3 is 15 residues long. The germline CDR1 and CDR2 sequences are SGHTA and FQGTGA. V lost 5 bases, J lost 1 base, and 13 bases lay in between. The CDR3 reads CASSPGTQRTDTQYF. Written as DNA, the CDR3 is TGTGCCAGCAGCCCCGGGACCCAACGCACAGATACGCAGTATTTT.

The gene calls are TRBV28 and TRBJ2-1, with D possibly matching TRBD1 (7 bases). V lost 7 bases to trimming and J lost 4 bases, with 20 bases between them. The CDR3 loop spans 16 amino acids. CDR1 is MDHEN, CDR2 SYDVKM, per germline. The CDR3 region has the DNA TGTGCCAGCAAAATCCCCCAGGGGGGACTGTACAATGAGCAGTTCTTC. This translates into CASKIPQGGLYNEQFF.

This clone was seen a few times. V gene TRBV28 combines with J gene TRBJ2-3; 7 positions match TRBD2. This CDR3 has 16 residues. Per the germline V gene, CDR1 is MDHEN and CDR2 is SYDVKM. J was trimmed by 0 bases and V by 8 bases; bases with no gene match: 11. CDR3 sequence reads: CASSFSGPTSTDTQYF. CDR3 nucleotides: TGTGCCAGCTCCTTTAGCGGGCCTACTAGCACAGATACGCAGTATTTT.

This clone has just a few counts. CDR3 amino acids: CASSPQGLYGYTF. The CDR3, as DNA: TGTGCCAGCAGTCCACAGGGGCTGTATGGCTACACCTTC. This chain joins TRBV28 and TRBJ1-2, with 7 bases aligning to TRBD1. CDR1 MDHEN and CDR2 SYDVKM come from the germline V gene. The CDR3 has 13 amino acids. J gave up 5 bases and V 5 bases, and 5 bases lay outside the gene matches.

The chain links TRBV6-5 to TRBJ1-6; 9 bases align to TRBD1. The V gene end was trimmed by 4 bases and the J gene end by 8 bases; junction bases not matched to a gene: 9. Germline-derived CDR1 and CDR2 are MNHEY and SVGAGI. The CDR3 covers 16 residues. CDR3 sequence: CASSSAEGQGHSPLHF. Here the CDR3 DNA reads TGTGCCAGCAGTTCGGCCGAGGGACAGGGTCATTCACCCCTCCACTTT.

This chain uses TRBV6-5 with TRBJ2-2; D unclear. The length of the CDR3 is 14 residues. The germline V gene has CDR1 MNHEY and CDR2 SVGAGI. Trimming pared 0 bases from V and 3 bases from J, leaving 5 bases between. The CDR3 DNA reads as TGTGCCAGCAGTTACTCCAGTTACACCGGGGAGCTGTTTTTT. Translated: CASSYSSYTGELFF.

The genes are TRBV6-5 and TRBJ2-7; D is perhaps TRBD1 (5 bases). Trimming took 6 bases from V and 0 from J, leaving 12 bases between them. The V gene's germline CDR1 is MNHEY and CDR2 SVGAGI. The CDR3 loop spans 14 amino acids. The CDR3 bases are TGTGCCAGCAGCTCGATACAGGACTCCTACGAGCAGTACTTC. Encoded protein: CASSSIQDSYEQYF.

In this sample, this clone turned up a few times. DNA for the CDR3: TGCGCCAGCAGCTTGCGGCAGCAGTCTAATTCACCCCTCCACTTT. It yields the protein CASSLRQQSNSPLHF. The rearrangement joins TRBV5-1 to TRBJ1-6; D is ambiguous. The germline V gene has CDR1 SGHRS and CDR2 YFSETQ. The length of the CDR3 is 15 residues. The V end was cut by 1 base, the J end by 6 bases, with 11 bases between.

The chain joins TRBV6-5 to TRBJ2-1; 8 bases line up with TRBD2. The germline V gene has CDR1 MNHEY and CDR2 SVGAGI. The CDR3 consists of 14 residues. With 10 bases clipped from V and 2 bases from J, the junction kept 7 bases outside the gene matches. The CDR3 region is CATRLANTYNEQFF. Here the CDR3 DNA reads TGTGCCACCAGACTAGCGAATACCTACAATGAGCAGTTCTTC.

The V gene is TRBV29-1, the J gene TRBJ2-5; D is ambiguous. The CDR3 runs to 11 residues. Germline assignment: CDR1 SQVTM and CDR2 ANQGSEA. The ends were cut back, 3 bases at V and 5 bases at J, with 7 bases in the middle. The CDR3 nucleotides read TGCAGCGTTGATCCGGGTGAGACCCAGTACTTC. Amino acids: CSVDPGETQYF. The variable domain in full, completed from reference TRBV29-1 and TRBJ2-5, reads SAVISQKPSRDICQRGTSLTIQCQVDSQVTMMFWYRQQPGQSLTLIATANQGSEATYESGFVIDKFPISRPNLTFSTLTVSNMSPEDSSIYLCSVDPGETQYFGPGTRLLVL.

The gene calls are TRBV29-1 and TRBJ2-2; 7 nucleotides agree with TRBD1. The germline gives CDR1 SQVTM, CDR2 ANQGSEA. V shed 5 bases and J 6 bases; nucleotides not matched to a gene: 6. The CDR3 has 13 amino acids. This CDR3 reads CSVQATGAGELFF. As DNA, the CDR3 is TGCAGCGTTCAAGCAACAGGGGCCGGGGAGCTGTTTTTT.

This chain links TRBV29-1 with TRBJ2-3; D possibly corresponds to TRBD2 (6 bases). The V end was cut by 7 bases, the J end by 4 bases, with 15 bases between. Germline CDR1 is SQVTM and CDR2 is ANQGSEA. CDR3 length: 13 residues. The CDR3 protein is CSALLASSDTQYF. The CDR3 DNA is TGCAGCGCATTGCTAGCGTCTTCAGATACGCAGTATTTT.

This chain links TRBV4-2 with TRBJ1-5; no clear D. Germline CDR1 is LGHNA and CDR2 is YNFKEQ. The CDR3 has 14 residues. V shed 3 bases and J shed 5 bases, with 11 bases lying between them. In nucleotides, the CDR3 is TGTGCCAGCAGCCAGGAACAAGGTTATCAGCCCCAGCATTTT. This translates into CASSQEQGYQPQHF.

The chain combines TRBV7-6 with TRBJ2-7; D is ambiguous. With 3 bases removed from V and 6 bases from J, the gap between germline ends came to 9 bases. The germline V gene encodes CDR1 SGHVS and CDR2 FNYEAQ. This CDR3 is built from 12 residues. The CDR3 protein is CASSFLEGEQYF. In DNA form, the CDR3 reads TGTGCCAGCAGCTTCTTAGAAGGCGAGCAGTACTTC.